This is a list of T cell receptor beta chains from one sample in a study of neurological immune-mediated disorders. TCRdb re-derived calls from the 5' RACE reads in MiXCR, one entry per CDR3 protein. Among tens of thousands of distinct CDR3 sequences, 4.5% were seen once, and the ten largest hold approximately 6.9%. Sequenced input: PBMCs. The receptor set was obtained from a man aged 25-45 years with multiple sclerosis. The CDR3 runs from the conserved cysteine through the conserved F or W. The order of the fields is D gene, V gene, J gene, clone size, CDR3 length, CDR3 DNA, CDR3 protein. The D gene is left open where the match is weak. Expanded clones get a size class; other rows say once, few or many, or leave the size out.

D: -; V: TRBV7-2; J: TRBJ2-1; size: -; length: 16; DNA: TGTGCCAGCAGCTTAGGAGGGCGGGGGCCCTACAATGAGCAGTTCTTC; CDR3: CASSLGGRGPYNEQFF
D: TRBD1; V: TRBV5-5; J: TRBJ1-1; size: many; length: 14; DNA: TGTGCCAGCAGGGACAGGGCGCTGAACACTGAAGCTTTCTTT; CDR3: CASRDRALNTEAFF
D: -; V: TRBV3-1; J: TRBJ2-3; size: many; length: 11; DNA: TGTGCCAGCAGCCAATTAGATACGCAGTATTTT; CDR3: CASSQLDTQYF
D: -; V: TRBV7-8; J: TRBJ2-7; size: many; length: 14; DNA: TGTGCCAGCAGCTCCTATAGAGATAATGACGAGCAGTACTTC; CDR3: CASSSYRDNDEQYF
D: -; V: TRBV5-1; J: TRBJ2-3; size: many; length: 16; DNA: TGCGCCAGCAGCTGGACAGTGGAACTTAGCACAGATACGCAGTATTTT; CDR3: CASSWTVELSTDTQYF
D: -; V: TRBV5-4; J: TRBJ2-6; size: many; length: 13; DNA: TGTGCCAGCAGCGAAGCTGGGGCCAACGTCCTGACTTTC; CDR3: CASSEAGANVLTF
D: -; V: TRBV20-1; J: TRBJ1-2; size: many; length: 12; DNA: TGCAGTGCCTTGACGGGGGGAGATGGCTACACCTTC; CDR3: CSALTGGDGYTF
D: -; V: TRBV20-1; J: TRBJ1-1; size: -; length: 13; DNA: TGCAGTGCTACAAAGGGTGGGGACACTGAAGCTTTCTTT; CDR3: CSATKGGDTEAFF
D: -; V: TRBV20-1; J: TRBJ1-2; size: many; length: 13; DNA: TGCAGCCAGAAAACGATGGCCGATTATGGCTACACCTTC; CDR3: CSQKTMADYGYTF
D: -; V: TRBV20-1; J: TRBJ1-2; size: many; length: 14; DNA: TGCAGTGCATTTCAGGGTAGGAGAGGCTATGGCTACACCTTC; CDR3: CSAFQGRRGYGYTF
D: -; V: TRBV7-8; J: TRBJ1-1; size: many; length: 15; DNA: TGTGCCAGCAGCTTATCGGCAGGGGTGAACACTGAAGCTTTCTTT; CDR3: CASSLSAGVNTEAFF
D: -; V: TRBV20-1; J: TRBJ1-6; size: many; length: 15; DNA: TGCAGTGCTGCGAAACTAATGACCCTTGGTTCACCCCTCCACTTT; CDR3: CSAAKLMTLGSPLHF
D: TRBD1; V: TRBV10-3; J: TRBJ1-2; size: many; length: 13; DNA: TGTGCCATCAGTGGGGAAGGGGGCACTGGCTACACCTTC; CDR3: CAISGEGGTGYTF